This TCR beta chain was sequenced during a study of T cell changes during pregnancy in multiple sclerosis. Measured with immunoSEQ multiplex PCR; TCRdb has only the in-frame clones, and not every one. The sample consists of some 120,000 clones, approximately 90% of them appearing once. V lost 2 bases and J 5 bases, leaving 16 bases between the germline ends. This CDR3 is 17 amino acids long. The germline V gene has CDR1 LNHNV and CDR2 YYDKDF (reference sequence). Sequencing used peripheral blood, obtained in the third trimester of pregnancy. The chain is built from TRBV15 and TRBJ1-6; the D gene is possibly TRBD1 (6 bases). This receptor was identified in a female donor with multiple sclerosis, enrolled in a pregnancy study. CDR3 in DNA: TGTGCCACCAGCAGACGTGCATCCGGACAGAATAATTCACCCCTCCACTTT. Translating gives CATSRRASGQNNSPLHF.